This TCR beta chain derives from a study of blood T cells in healthy people across ages. Study-level results: Diversity estimated from one million T cells was considered an underestimate.

Next came a second PCR, run for roughly 6 to 11 cycles, which used a sample-barcoded 5' primer along with a J-beta primer mix. Every molecule of cDNA carried a tag from a template-switch adaptor with 12 random nucleotides. TCRdb re-called the 5' RACE reads with MiXCR, one entry per CDR3 protein. In the table there are roughly 560,000 distinct CDR3 sequences, less than 25% of which are singletons. Notes on this clonotype: Its antigen is unknown.

The sample was also linked to a second study, of T cells of mothers and their children. That work adds: All extracted RNA went into cDNA synthesis, about 1.4 ug per 15 ul.

Specimen: blood. The source of this sequence is a boy younger than 18 in good health.

CDR3: CASKSRGEKLFF. The CDR3 coding sequence is TGTGCCAGCAAATCGAGGGGGGAAAAACTGTTTTTT. V gene TRBV27 combines with J gene TRBJ1-4; tentatively, D is TRBD1 (6 bases). Deletions cut 7 bases from V and 8 bases from J, with 11 bases between. The CDR3 loop spans 12 amino acids. Germline CDR1 reads MNHEY; CDR2 reads SMNVEV (reference sequence).